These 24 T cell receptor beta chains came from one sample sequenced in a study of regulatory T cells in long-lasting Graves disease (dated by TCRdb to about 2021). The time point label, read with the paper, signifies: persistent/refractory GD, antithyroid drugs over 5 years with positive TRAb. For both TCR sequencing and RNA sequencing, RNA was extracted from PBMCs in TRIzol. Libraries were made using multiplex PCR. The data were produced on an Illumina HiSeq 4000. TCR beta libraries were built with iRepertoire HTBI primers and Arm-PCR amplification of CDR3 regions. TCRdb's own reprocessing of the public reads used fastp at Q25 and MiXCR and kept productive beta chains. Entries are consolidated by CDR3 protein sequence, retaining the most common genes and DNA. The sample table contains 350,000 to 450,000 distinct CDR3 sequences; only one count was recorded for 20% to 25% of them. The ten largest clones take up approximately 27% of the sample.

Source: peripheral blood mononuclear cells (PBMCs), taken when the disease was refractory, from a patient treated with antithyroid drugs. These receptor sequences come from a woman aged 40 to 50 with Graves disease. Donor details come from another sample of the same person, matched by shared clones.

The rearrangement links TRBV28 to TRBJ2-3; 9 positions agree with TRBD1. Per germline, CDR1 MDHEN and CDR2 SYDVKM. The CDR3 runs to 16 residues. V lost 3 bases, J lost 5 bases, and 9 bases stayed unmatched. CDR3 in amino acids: CASSLPNRGQRDTQYF. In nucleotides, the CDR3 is TGTGCCAGCAGTTTGCCAAACAGGGGGCAGAGAGATACGCAGTATTTT.

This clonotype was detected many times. The CDR3 DNA sequence: TGTGCCAGCAGTAGAGGTTTCGAGCAGTACTTC. Its translation is CASSRGFEQYF. The chain uses TRBV12-3 or TRBV12-4 and TRBJ2-7; no clear D gene. The length of the CDR3 is 11 residues. V lost 5 bases, J lost 6 bases, and 8 bases lay in between.

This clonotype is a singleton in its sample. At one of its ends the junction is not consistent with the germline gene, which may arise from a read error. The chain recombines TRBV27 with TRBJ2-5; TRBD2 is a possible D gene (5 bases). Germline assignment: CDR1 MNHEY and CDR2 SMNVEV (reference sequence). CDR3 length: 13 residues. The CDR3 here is CASSRGPAETLYF. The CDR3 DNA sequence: TGTGCCAGCAGCCGAGGGCCGGCGGAGACCCTGTACTTC.

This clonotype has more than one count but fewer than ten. DNA for the CDR3: TGTGCCATCAGTGAGTCCAGGGGGGGAGAGACCCAGTACTTC. Translating it yields CAISESRGGETQYF. This chain links TRBV10-3 with TRBJ2-5; either TRBD1 or TRBD2 may fit D (7 bases each). This CDR3 is 14 amino acids long. Germline CDR1 reads ENHRY; CDR2 reads SYGVKD. Trimming shortened V by 0 bases and J by 4 bases, and 9 bases separated the two germline ends.

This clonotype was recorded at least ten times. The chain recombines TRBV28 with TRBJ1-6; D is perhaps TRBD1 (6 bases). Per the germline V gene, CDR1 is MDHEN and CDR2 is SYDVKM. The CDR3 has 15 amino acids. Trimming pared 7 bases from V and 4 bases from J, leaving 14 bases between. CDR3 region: CASTRTDRYNSPLHF. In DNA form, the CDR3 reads TGTGCCAGCACTCGGACAGACCGATATAATTCACCCCTCCACTTT.

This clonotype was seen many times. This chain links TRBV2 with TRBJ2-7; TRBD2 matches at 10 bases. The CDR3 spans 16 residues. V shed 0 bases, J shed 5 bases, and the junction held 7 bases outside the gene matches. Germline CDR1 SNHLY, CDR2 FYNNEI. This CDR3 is CASSEAGLAGAHEQYF. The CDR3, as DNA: TGTGCCAGCAGTGAAGCGGGGCTAGCGGGAGCACACGAGCAGTACTTC. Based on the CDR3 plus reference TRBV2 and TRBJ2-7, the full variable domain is EPEVTQTPSHQVTQMGQEVILRCVPISNHLYFYWYRQILGQKVEFLVSFYNNEISEKSEIFDDQFSVERPDGSNFTLKIRSTKLEDSAMYFCASSEAGLAGAHEQYFGPGTRLTVT.

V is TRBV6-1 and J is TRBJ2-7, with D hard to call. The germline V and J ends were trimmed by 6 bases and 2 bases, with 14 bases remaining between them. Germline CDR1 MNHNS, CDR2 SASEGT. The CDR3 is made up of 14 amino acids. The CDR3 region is CASRVSSTTYEQYF. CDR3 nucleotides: TGTGCCAGCAGAGTCTCCTCGACAACCTACGAGCAGTACTTC.

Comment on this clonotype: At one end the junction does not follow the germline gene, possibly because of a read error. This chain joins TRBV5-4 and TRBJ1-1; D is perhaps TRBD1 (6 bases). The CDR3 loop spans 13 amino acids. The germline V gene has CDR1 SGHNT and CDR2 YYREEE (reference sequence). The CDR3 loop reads CASSPGASTEVFF. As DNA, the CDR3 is TGTGCCAGCAGTCCGGGGGCGAGCACTGAAGTTTTCTTT.

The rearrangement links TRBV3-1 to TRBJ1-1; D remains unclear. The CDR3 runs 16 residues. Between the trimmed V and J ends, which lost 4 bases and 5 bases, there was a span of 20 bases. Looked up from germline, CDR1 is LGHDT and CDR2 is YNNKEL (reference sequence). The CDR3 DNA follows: TGTGCCAGCAGCCGCCCCCTTAAGCGGGGTTCGACTGAAGCTTTCTTT. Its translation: CASSRPLKRGSTEAFF.

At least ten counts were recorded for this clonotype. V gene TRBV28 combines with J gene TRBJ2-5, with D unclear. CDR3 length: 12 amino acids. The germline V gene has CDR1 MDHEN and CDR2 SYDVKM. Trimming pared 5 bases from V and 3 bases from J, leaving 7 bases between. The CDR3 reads CASSVPKETQYF. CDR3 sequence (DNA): TGTGCCAGCAGTGTCCCGAAAGAGACCCAGTACTTC.

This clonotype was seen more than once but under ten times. CDR3 in DNA: TGCGCCAGCAGCACCGGGAGGGCTAGCGGGAGACTGGTTTACAATGAGCAGTTCTTC. Protein sequence: CASSTGRASGRLVYNEQFF. V usage is TRBV5-1 and J usage is TRBJ2-1; 10 nucleotides match TRBD2. There are 19 residues in the CDR3. The V and J ends lost 4 bases and 4 bases, in that order; junction bases with no gene match: 17. Germline assignment: CDR1 SGHRS and CDR2 YFSETQ.

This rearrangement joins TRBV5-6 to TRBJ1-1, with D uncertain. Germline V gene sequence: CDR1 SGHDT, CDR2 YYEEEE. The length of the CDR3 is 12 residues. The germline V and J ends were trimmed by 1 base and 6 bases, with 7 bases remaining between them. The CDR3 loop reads CASSLWRSEAFF. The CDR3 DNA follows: TGTGCCAGCAGCTTGTGGAGGTCTGAAGCTTTCTTT.

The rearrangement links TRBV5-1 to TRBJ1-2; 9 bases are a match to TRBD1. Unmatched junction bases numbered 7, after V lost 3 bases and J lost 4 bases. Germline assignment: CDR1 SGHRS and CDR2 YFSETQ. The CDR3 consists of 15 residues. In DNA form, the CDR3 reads TGCGCCAGCAGCTGGACAGGGGCGCTATTCTATGGCTACACCTTC. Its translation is CASSWTGALFYGYTF.

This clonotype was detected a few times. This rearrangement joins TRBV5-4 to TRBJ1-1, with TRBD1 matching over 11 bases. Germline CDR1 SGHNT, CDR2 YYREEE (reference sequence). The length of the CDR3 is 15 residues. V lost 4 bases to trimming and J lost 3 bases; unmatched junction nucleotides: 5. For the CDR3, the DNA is TGTGCCAGCAGCAAGGACAGGGGGCGGGACACTGAAGCTTTCTTT. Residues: CASSKDRGRDTEAFF. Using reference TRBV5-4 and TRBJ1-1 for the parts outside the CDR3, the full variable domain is ETGVTQSPTHLIKTRGQQVTLRCSSQSGHNTVSWYQQALGQGPQFIFQYYREEENGRGNFPPRFSGLQFPNYSSELNVNALELDDSALYLCASSKDRGRDTEAFFGQGTRLTVV.

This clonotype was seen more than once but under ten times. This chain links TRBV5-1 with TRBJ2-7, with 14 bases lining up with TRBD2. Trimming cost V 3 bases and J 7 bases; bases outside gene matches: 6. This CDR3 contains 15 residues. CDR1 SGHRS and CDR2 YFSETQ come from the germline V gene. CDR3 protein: CASSWGLAGVKEQYF. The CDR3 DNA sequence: TGCGCCAGCAGCTGGGGACTAGCGGGAGTAAAAGAGCAGTACTTC.

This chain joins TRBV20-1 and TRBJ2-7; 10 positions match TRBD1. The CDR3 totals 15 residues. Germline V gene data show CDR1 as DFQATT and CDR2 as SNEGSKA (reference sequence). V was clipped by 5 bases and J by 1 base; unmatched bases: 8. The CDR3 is CSAPHPGQGSYEQYF. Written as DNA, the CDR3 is TGCAGTGCTCCACATCCGGGACAGGGGTCCTACGAGCAGTACTTC.

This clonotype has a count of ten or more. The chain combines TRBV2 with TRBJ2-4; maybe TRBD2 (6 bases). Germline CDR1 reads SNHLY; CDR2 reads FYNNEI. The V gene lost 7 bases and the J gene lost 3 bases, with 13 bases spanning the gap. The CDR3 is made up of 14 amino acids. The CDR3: CASTPGGNKNIQYF. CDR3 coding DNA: TGTGCCAGCACCCCTGGCGGGAACAAAAACATTCAGTACTTC.

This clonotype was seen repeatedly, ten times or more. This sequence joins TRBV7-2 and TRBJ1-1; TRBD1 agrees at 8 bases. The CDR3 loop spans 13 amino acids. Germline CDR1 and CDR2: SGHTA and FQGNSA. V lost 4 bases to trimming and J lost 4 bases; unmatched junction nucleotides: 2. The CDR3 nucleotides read TGTGCCAGCAGCTGGGACAGGATCACTGAAGCTTTCTTT. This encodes CASSWDRITEAFF.

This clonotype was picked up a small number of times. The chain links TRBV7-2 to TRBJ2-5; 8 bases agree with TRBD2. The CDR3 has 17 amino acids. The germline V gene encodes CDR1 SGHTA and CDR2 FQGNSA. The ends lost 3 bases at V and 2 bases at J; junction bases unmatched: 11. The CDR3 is CASSFGEGTRVQETQYF. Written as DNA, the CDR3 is TGTGCCAGCAGCTTTGGGGAAGGGACTAGAGTTCAAGAGACCCAGTACTTC.

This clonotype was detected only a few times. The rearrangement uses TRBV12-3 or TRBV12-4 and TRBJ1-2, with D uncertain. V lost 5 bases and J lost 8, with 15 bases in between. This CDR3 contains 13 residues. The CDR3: CASSPIKQTGYTF. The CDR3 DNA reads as TGTGCCAGCAGTCCTATTAAGCAGACGGGCTACACCTTC.

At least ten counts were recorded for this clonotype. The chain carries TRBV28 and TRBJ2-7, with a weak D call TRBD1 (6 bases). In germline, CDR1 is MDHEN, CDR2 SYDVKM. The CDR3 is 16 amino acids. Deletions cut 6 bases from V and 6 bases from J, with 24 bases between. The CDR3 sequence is CASSTPGQGQMGEQYF. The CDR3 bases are TGTGCCAGCAGCACCCCCGGGCAGGGACAAATGGGCGAGCAGTACTTC. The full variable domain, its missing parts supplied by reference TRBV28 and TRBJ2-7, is DVKVTQSSRYLVKRTGEKVFLECVQDMDHENMFWYRQDPGLGLRLIYFSYDVKMKEKGDIPEGYSVSREKKERFSLILESASTNQTSMYLCASSTPGQGQMGEQYFGPGTRLTVT.

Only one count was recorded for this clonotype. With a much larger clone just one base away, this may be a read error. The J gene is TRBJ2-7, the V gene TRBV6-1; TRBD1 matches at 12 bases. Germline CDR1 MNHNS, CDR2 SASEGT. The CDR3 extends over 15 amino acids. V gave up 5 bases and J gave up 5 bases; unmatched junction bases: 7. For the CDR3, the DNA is TGTGCCAGCAGTCCCGGGACAGGGGGCTTCCACGAGCAGTACTTC. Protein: CASSPGTGGFHEQYF.

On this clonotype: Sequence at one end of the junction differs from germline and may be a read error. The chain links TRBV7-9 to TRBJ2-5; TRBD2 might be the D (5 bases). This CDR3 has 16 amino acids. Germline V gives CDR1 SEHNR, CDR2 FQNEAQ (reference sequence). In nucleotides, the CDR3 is TGCGCCAGCAGCCTTCCCACCGTGGGAGCCCAAGAGACCCAGTACTTC. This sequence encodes CASSLPTVGAQETQYF.

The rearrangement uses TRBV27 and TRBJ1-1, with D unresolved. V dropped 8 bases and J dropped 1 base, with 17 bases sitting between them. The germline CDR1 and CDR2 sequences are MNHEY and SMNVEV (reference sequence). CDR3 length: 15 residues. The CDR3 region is CASSGPRAPNTEAFF. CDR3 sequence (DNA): TGTGCCAGCTCCGGTCCTAGGGCGCCGAACACTGAAGCTTTCTTT.